This TCR beta chain was recovered during a study of cytomegalovirus exposure and HLA in healthy donors. Notes on the study in general: A later analysis reportedly found fewer N-insertions in an Asian-associated ancestry cluster than the approximately 700-donor mean. Cytomegalovirus status was reportedly diagnosed by the classifier with high specificity and sensitivity. With later analysis, a missense DCLRE1C variant became linked to TCR beta V- and J-gene trimming. Serostatus for CMV was the only available immune exposure information.

Details on this clone: Its antigen is undetermined.

The ends were cut back, 5 bases at V and 5 bases at J, with 13 bases in the middle. In germline, CDR1 is LGHNA, CDR2 YNFKEQ. The CDR3 contains 14 residues. The PCR ran on 60 Vbeta and 13 Jbeta primers. Produced via immunoSEQ multiplex PCR; TCRdb's table is partial and in-frame only. The profile shows about 120,000 clones, 77% of them singletons. The chain is built from TRBV4-2 and TRBJ2-1; maybe TRBD2 (6 bases). This receptor was taken from a man younger than 35 in good health and CMV-seropositive. Source material: PBMCs. The CDR3 bases are TGTGCCAGCAGCTCCGGGGACTCTGACAATGAGCAGTTCTTC. It is translated as CASSSGDSDNEQFF.